The 6 T cell receptor beta chains in this list originate from one sample, sequenced in a study of T cell responses to AZD1222 COVID-19 vaccine. This table comes from immunoSEQ multiplex PCR, and its TCRdb copy is limited to in-frame clones, with some not included. This sample yields 150,000 to 200,000 clones, of which around nine tenths are seen a single time; around 3.6% belongs to the top ten. The input for sequencing was peripheral blood, taken 28 days after the second dose of the MenACWY control vaccine. All receptors derive from an adult who received the MenACWY meningococcal vaccine as a control.

This chain connects TRBV20-1 to TRBJ1-3; D call uncertain. Germline-derived CDR1 and CDR2 are DFQATT and SNEGSKA (reference sequence). The CDR3 loop spans 11 amino acids. V lost 6 bases, J lost 1 base, and 4 bases lay in between. The CDR3, as DNA: TGCAGTGCCCCGTCTGGAAACACCATATATTTT. Residues: CSAPSGNTIYF.

The V call is TRBV6-6, the J call TRBJ2-7; D may be TRBD1 or TRBD2 (5 bases each). This CDR3 has 14 residues. The V end was cut by 5 bases, the J end by 4 bases, with 15 bases between. Per germline, CDR1 MNHNY and CDR2 SVGAGI (reference sequence). CDR3 region: CASSPPTGLYEQYF. The CDR3 DNA follows: TGTGCCAGCAGTCCCCCTACAGGACTTTACGAGCAGTACTTC.

This clone has just a few counts. The chain has TRBV7-3 and TRBJ1-3, with D possibly matching TRBD1 (6 bases). Germline CDR1 SGHTA, CDR2 FQGTGA. Trimming shortened V by 2 bases and J by 2 bases, and 13 bases separated the two germline ends. CDR3 length equals 16 residues. The CDR3 sequence: CASSLSGPGAGNTIYF. The CDR3 nucleotides are TGTGCCAGCAGCTTATCTGGCCCAGGGGCTGGAAACACCATATATTTT.

The V call is TRBV9, the J call TRBJ2-2; tentative D call: TRBD1 (5 bases). This CDR3 region has 12 residues. Germline V gene lookup returns CDR1 SGDLS and CDR2 YYNGEE. V lost 5 bases and J 5 bases, leaving 7 bases between the germline ends. The CDR3 bases are TGTGCCAGCAGAGCAGGGACCGGGGAGCTGTTTTTT. Translation: CASRAGTGELFF.

This clone occurred once. The J gene is TRBJ1-2, the V gene TRBV3-1 (or the pseudogene TRBV3-2), with D possibly TRBD1 on 5 matching bases. Germline V lookup: CDR1 LGHDT, CDR2 YNNKEL (reference sequence). Trimming pared 7 bases from V and 4 bases from J, leaving 13 bases between. This CDR3 has 13 amino acids. The CDR3 is CASKSGTAYGYTF. The CDR3 nucleotides are TGTGCCAGCAAATCCGGGACGGCCTATGGCTACACCTTC.

This chain links TRBV11-2 with TRBJ2-2; 9 bases match TRBD2. Per the germline V gene, CDR1 is SGHAT and CDR2 is FQNNGV. Trimming at V came to 3 bases and at J to 5 bases, leaving 4 bases not matched to a gene. This CDR3 comprises 15 residues. CDR3: CASSFLAGNTGELFF. CDR3 nucleotides: TGTGCCAGCAGCTTTCTAGCGGGAAATACCGGGGAGCTGTTTTTT.